This record concerns one T cell receptor beta chain sequence. This clone came up a few times. The antigen it binds to is not known. Base qualities are missing; no much larger clone stands one base away. The entry originates in a study of identifying expanded T cells in peripheral blood (dated by TCRdb to the late 2010s). Turning to the overall study: Four technical replicates, made by sequencing separate aliquots from the same pool of genomic DNA, were compared pairwise. The full study reports these points: Between technical replicates the binomial model flagged 0.9 to 1.5 differentially abundant clones, whereas over about 2 weeks the binomial model flagged about 15 and over four weeks 19 to 20. Across all healthy-donor time intervals, the beta-binomial model significantly lowered both the number of clones called differentially abundant and the false-positive rate. The authors expected that biological variance in healthy repertoires might rise further over much longer intervals, such as months to years. Across all healthy donors, variance in clone template counts between roughly two-week samples was found to increase significantly with total template count.

No immune events such as infections were documented for the healthy donors during the collection period. Healthy-donor blood repertoires served as a training cohort to calibrate time-dependent variance in a beta-binomial model of T-cell clone differential abundance. The training cohort comprised about ten healthy donors, 3 female and 7 male. Donor ages ranged from 29 to 64 years, with an average of around 45 years. Whole blood, obtained from a commercial supplier, was collected from each healthy donor at three time points spaced approximately two weeks apart. For immunosequencing, genomic DNA was extracted from unsorted whole blood. TCRbeta CDR3 regions were profiled with the immunoSEQ Assay using bias-controlled multiplex PCR amplification of genomic DNA. In the original analysis: The absolute abundance of each unique TCRbeta CDR3 region was quantified after sequences were collapsed and filtered. Differential abundance was tested with two models: a binomial (Fisher-equivalent) model and a beta-binomial model that adds time-dependent variance fitted from healthy donors. Clones with fewer than 5 combined templates were excluded, and clones with Benjamini-Hochberg FDR below 0.01 were called differentially abundant. The form v = (b*log(k)+a)^2 was used to model beta-binomial variance as a function of total template count across the two samples. TCRdb stores this immuneACCESS table with in-frame sequences only. Part of the clones is absent; in the studies checked, under half of the shortfall reflects unresolved V genes, and no reason is known for the rest. For V, J and clone size, that table is used; D and trimming come from the DNA. This sample is represented by 110,000 or so clones; approximately 90% of them were singletons. The ten biggest clones cover around 8.3% of the sample.

The CDR3 runs 16 amino acids, cysteine and phenylalanine included. Left in the record is the CDR3 DNA by itself, 48 bases read in frame from the first base. The trim is 4 bases for V and 7 bases for J, with a gap of 20 bases between the germline ends. The germline V gene yields SGHTA for CDR1 and FQGNSA for CDR2. The chain is assembled from TRBV7-2 and TRBJ2-1; the D region may be TRBD1 or TRBD2, each matching 6 bases equally. The sequenced sample consisted of blood. The sequence came from a person aged 18 to 75 in good health. The CDR3 sequence is CASSSGVGGLSNEQFF. The nucleotide sequence is given as TGTGCCAGCAGCTCAGGGGTTGGGGGGCTGAGTAATGAGCAGTTCTTC.